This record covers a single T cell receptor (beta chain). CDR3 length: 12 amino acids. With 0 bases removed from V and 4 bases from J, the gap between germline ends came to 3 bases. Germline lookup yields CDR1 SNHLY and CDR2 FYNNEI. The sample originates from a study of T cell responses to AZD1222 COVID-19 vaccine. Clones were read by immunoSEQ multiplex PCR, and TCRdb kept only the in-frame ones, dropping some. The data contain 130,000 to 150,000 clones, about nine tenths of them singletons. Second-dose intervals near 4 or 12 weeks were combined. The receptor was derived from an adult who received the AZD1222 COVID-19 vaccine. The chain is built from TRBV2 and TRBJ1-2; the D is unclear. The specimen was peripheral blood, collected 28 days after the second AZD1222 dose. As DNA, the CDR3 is TGTGCCAGCAGTGAAGCCAGCTATGGCTACACCTTC. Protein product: CASSEASYGYTF.